One and the same sample provided the 2 T cell receptor beta chains below, sequenced in a study of shared clonotypes between healthy human individuals. TCRdb keeps only in-frame clones here, not all; method: immunoSEQ multiplex PCR. This sample yields over a million clones, of which roughly 74% are seen a single time; 0.6% to 0.75% belongs to the top ten. Source material: memory CD4+ T cells from PBMCs. Described subset: CD45RA-negative fraction. Every receptor here comes from a man between 18 and 35 years old in good health. Some clones in this sample may be carry-over from other donors' samples.

The chain recombines TRBV18 with TRBJ1-2; D is unresolved. CDR3 length: 12 residues. Germline values: CDR1 KGHSH, CDR2 LQKENI. Trimming stripped 6 bases from V and 6 bases from J, with 11 bases between. The CDR3 coding sequence is TGTGCCAGCTCTCTTCGTACGGATGGCTACACCTTC. As protein: CASSLRTDGYTF.

V usage is TRBV5-1 and J usage is TRBJ2-6; either TRBD1 or TRBD2 may fit D (6 bases each). CDR1 and CDR2 from the germline V gene are SGHRS and YFSETQ. This CDR3 has 17 residues. Trimming stripped 4 bases from V and 0 bases from J, with 14 bases between. The CDR3 protein is CASSPGASRSGANVLTF. The DNA for the CDR3 is TGCGCCAGCAGCCCGGGGGCCTCCCGCTCTGGGGCCAACGTCCTGACTTTC.